The 2 T cell receptor beta chains below come from one sample, sequenced in a study of cytomegalovirus exposure and HLA in healthy donors. PCR was performed using 60 Vbeta and 13 Jbeta primers. Produced via immunoSEQ multiplex PCR; TCRdb's table is partial and in-frame only. The sample lists under 200,000 clones, almost 85% occurring once. What was sequenced was PBMCs. The receptors derive from a woman aged 45 to 65 in good health and CMV-seronegative.

The gene calls are TRBV6-5 and TRBJ1-1; D might be TRBD1 (5 bases). The CDR3 spans 13 residues. Germline CDR1 is MNHEY and CDR2 is SVGAGI. V was trimmed by 5 bases and J by 6 bases, leaving 13 bases between them. CDR3 region: CASSTRRGSEAFF. CDR3 nucleotide sequence: TGTGCCAGCAGTACCCGTAGGGGCTCTGAAGCTTTCTTT.

Turning to this clone: Because the CDR3 is missing its conserved closing phenylalanine or tryptophan, this is likely a read error. The DNA is left out, because the CDR3 cannot be placed on it with certainty; the CDR3 is given as TCRdb lists it. The chain combines TRBV5-8 with TRBJ2-4; TRBD2, the table's D call, was not compared with the DNA. With termini counted, the CDR3 has 13 amino acids. The germline V gene encodes CDR1 SGHTS and CDR2 YDEGEE. The CDR3 sequence: CASSLVPTRPASV.